The present T cell receptor beta chain was sequenced within a study of T-cell reconstitution after alpha-beta-depleted transplantation in children. Study-wide findings and caveats: A year post-transplant, T-cell counts and diversity derived mostly from newly produced T cells. For some patients, TCRbeta diversity was high at day 60 because of recipient T cells and thymic progenitors that survived. Reportedly, roughly two months post-transplant, alpha-beta T cells arose from several hundred expanded graft clones.

This clonotype was detected many times. The antigen remains undetermined. Preparation of the TCRbeta library involved a method that used unique molecular identifiers. TCRdb processed the PCR reads anew with MiXCR; each CDR3 protein has one entry. The table has fewer than 550,000 distinct CDR3 sequences, 11% seen once; the top ten hold 12% to 15%. This CDR3 region has 14 residues. Trimming removed 10 bases at V and 0 bases at J, with 13 bases between. The germline V gene encodes CDR1 MDHEN and CDR2 SYDVKM. This chain uses TRBV28 with TRBJ1-5; D gene ambiguous. The sample in question was PBMCs, mostly from graft donor cells, obtained 180 days after TCRalphabeta/CD19-depleted stem cell transplant. This TCR derives from a female patient aged 2-9 years who had a stem cell transplant for aplastic anemia, so the T cells may come from the graft donor. The CDR3 region is CATEADISNQPQHF. As DNA, the CDR3 is TGTGCCACCGAGGCCGACATTAGCAATCAGCCCCAGCATTTT.